This T cell receptor (beta chain) derives from a study of shared clonotypes between healthy human individuals. Using immunoSEQ multiplex PCR, the repertoire was profiled, and TCRdb retains in-frame clones only, with some absent. The sample holds about 1,800,000 clones, approximately 95% seen once. Per germline, CDR1 ENHRY and CDR2 SYGVKD. J was trimmed by 7 bases and V by 7 bases; bases with no gene match: 12. CDR3 size: 15 residues. CD45RO-negative, CCR7-positively selected cells formed the naive CD8 fraction, excluding terminally differentiated effector memory CD45RA+ cells. Material: naive CD8+ T cells sorted from blood. This chain links TRBV10-3 with TRBJ1-5; 8 bases are shared with TRBD1. The clonotype originates from a man younger than 35 in good health. The CDR3 coding sequence is TGTGCCATCACCCCCGGGACAGGTGGGTTACAGCCCCAGCATTTT. Amino acids: CAITPGTGGLQPQHF.